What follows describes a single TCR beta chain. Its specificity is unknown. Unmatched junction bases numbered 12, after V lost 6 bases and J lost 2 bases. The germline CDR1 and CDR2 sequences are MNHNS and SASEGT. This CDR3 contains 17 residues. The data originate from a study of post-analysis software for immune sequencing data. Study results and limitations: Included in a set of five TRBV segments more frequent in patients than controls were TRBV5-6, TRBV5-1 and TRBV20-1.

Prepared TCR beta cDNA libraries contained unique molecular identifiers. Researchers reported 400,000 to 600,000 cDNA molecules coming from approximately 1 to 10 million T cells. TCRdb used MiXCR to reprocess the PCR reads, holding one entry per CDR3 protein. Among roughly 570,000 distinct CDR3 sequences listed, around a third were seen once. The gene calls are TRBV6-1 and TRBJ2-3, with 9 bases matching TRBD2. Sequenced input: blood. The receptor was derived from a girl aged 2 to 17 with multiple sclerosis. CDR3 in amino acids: CASSRGGSGGDTDTQYF. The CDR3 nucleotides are TGTGCCAGCAGCCGGGGTGGTAGCGGGGGTGACACAGATACGCAGTATTTT.